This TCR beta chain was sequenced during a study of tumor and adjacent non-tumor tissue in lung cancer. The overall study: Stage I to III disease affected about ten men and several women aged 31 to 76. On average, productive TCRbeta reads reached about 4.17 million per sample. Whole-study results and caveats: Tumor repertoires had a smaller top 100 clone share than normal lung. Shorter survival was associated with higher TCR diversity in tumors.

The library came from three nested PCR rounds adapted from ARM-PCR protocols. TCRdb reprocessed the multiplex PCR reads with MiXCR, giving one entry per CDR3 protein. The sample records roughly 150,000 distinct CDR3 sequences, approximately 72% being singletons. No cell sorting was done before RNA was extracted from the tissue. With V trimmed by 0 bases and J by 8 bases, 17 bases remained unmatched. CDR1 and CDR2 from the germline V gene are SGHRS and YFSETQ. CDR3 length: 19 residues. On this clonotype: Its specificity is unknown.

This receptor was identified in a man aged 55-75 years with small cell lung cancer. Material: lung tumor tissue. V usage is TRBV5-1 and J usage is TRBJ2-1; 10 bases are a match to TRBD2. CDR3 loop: CASSLARSSSGRGLDEQFF. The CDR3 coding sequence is TGCGCCAGCAGCTTGGCAAGGTCGTCGAGCGGGAGGGGGCTCGATGAGCAGTTCTTC.